In its sample, the clone carrying this T cell receptor beta chain was seen many times. Its antigen is still unknown. The data are from a study of T cell responses to AZD1222 COVID-19 vaccine. Study observations and caveats: It was only after the peak T cell response that any repertoires were sampled. Across spike, vaccine-associated CD4 TCRs were found, dominant at 160-218 and 743-854.

CDR3 length: 16 residues. The trim removed 6 bases at V and 3 bases at J, leaving 13 bases unmatched. Per germline, CDR1 SQVTM and CDR2 ANQGSEA. TCRdb's table, derived via immunoSEQ multiplex PCR, lists solely in-frame clones and lacks some. The sample yields 85,000 to 100,000 clones, around 80% seen once. This rearrangement joins TRBV29-1 to TRBJ2-7; the match to TRBD2 covers 11 bases. The sequence was obtained from an adult in good health. The sample consisted of peripheral blood, taken on day 0 of AZD1222 vaccination. The CDR3 reads CSVGTSGSTSGYEQYF. The DNA of the CDR3 is TGCAGCGTGGGTACTAGCGGGAGCACGAGTGGCTACGAGCAGTACTTC.